This T cell receptor beta chain was captured in a study of CD8 T cells in Susac syndrome. Study-level information: There were six sequenced Susac syndrome patients with active disease and fewer than 10 in remission.

With respect to this clonotype: Its antigen remains unidentified.

General study findings and limits: The study conceded that its TCR sequencing and HLA analysis involved relatively few individuals.

RNA, at about 0.5 to 1 ug, was reverse transcribed with random hexamers. Across 54 Vbeta and 13 Jbeta, TCR beta CDR3 was amplified with immunoSEQ multiplex PCR. In TCRdb, the immunoSEQ multiplex PCR reads were re-called with MiXCR into one record per CDR3 protein. The table has roughly 200,000 distinct CDR3 sequences, around 94% seen once. This CDR3 region has 14 residues. From germline, CDR1 is KGHSH and CDR2 LQKENI. Trimming removed 2 bases from V and 1 base from J, with 9 bases in between. FACS enriched CD8+ TEMRA cells, while bulk CD8+ and CD4+ were negatively isolated. This clonotype was sampled from a human donor with Susac syndrome. Material: CD4+ T cells from PBMCs. The chain carries TRBV18 and TRBJ2-7; D uncertain. The CDR3 nucleotides read TGTGCCAGCTCACCATTAGGACCTTCCTACGAGCAGTACTTC. Protein sequence: CASSPLGPSYEQYF.